The next 24 T cell receptor beta chains were all read from a single sample in a study of CD4 and CD8 cells across lung adenocarcinoma regions. TCRdb re-called the PCR reads with MiXCR, one entry per CDR3 protein. The sample shows about 20,000 distinct CDR3 sequences, roughly half of them seen only once. Sequencing was done on a sample of CD8+ T cells from the center of a lung tumor. All receptors derive from a female donor with lung adenocarcinoma. The CD4 and CD8 labels of this study may be unreliable.

About this clonotype: A junction end diverges from the germline sequence, so it may reflect a read error. The gene calls are TRBV6-5 and TRBJ2-1, with 7 nucleotides matching TRBD2. The V gene's germline CDR1 is MNHEY and CDR2 SVGAGI. CDR3 length: 18 amino acids. The chain's CDR3 is CASSYSRGGSVSNDEQYF. Here the CDR3 DNA reads TGTGCCAGCAGTTACTCGAGGGGCGGGAGTGTGAGCAACGATGAGCAGTATTTC.

This chain connects TRBV5-1 to TRBJ2-5, with D possibly called TRBD1 or TRBD2 (5 bases each). Germline lookup yields CDR1 SGHRS and CDR2 YFSETQ. The CDR3 has 15 amino acids. V lost 4 bases and J lost 2, with 15 bases in between. CDR3 protein: CASSPGQVSQETQYF. In DNA form, the CDR3 reads TGCGCCAGCAGCCCGGGGCAAGTGTCACAAGAGACCCAGTACTTC.

The chain joins TRBV6-1 to TRBJ2-3, with 8 bases lining up with TRBD2. Looked up from germline, CDR1 is MNHNS and CDR2 is SASEGT. The CDR3 is 13 amino acids. V trimming: 6 bases; J trimming: 8 bases; junction bases outside the gene matches: 7. This chain's CDR3 is CASREGLGATQYF. The CDR3 bases are TGTGCCAGCAGGGAGGGACTAGGAGCTACGCAGTATTTT.

This clonotype was recorded a few times. V is TRBV6-1 and J is TRBJ2-2; 8 bases match TRBD1. Germline-derived CDR1 and CDR2 are MNHNS and SASEGT. The CDR3 spans 14 residues. V shed 8 bases and J 3 bases; nucleotides not matched to a gene: 5. This chain's CDR3 is CASDTGGDTGELFF. CDR3 DNA sequence: TGTGCCAGCGACACAGGGGGTGACACCGGGGAGCTGTTTTTT.

The sample holds one count of this clonotype. The chain couples TRBV6-1 to TRBJ2-1; D gene unclear. The length of the CDR3 is 16 residues. Germline-derived CDR1 and CDR2 are MNHNS and SASEGT. V was clipped by 7 bases and J by 10 bases, with 26 bases between them. The CDR3 sequence: CASKPASPRTVAEQFF. Here the CDR3 DNA reads TGTGCCAGCAAACCCGCCTCTCCCCGTACTGTGGCGGAGCAGTTCTTC.

The rearrangement links TRBV6-5 to TRBJ2-4; 9 bases match TRBD2. CDR1 is MNHEY, CDR2 SVGAGI, per germline. CDR3 length: 15 residues. Trimming removed 2 bases from V and 9 bases from J; junction bases left unmatched: 8. For the CDR3, the DNA is TGTGCCAGCAGTTACGGCGGGAGGGCCGGGGGCATTCAGTACTTC. The encoded protein is CASSYGGRAGGIQYF.

This clonotype has more than one count but fewer than ten. The chain couples TRBV6-1 to TRBJ2-5; 11 bases agree with TRBD2. CDR1 and CDR2 from the germline V gene are MNHNS and SASEGT. After removal of 6 bases from V and 3 bases from J, the junction contained 6 bases not matched to a gene. The CDR3 has 15 amino acids. CDR3 sequence (DNA): TGTGCCAGCAGCGGAGTAGCGGGAGGGAAAGAGACCCAGTACTTC. Translated, it gives CASSGVAGGKETQYF.

The V and J genes are TRBV7-9 and TRBJ2-2; 9 bases fit TRBD1. V dropped 8 bases and J dropped 4; count of bases not matched to a gene: 5. The CDR3 has 14 residues. The germline V gene encodes CDR1 SEHNR and CDR2 FQNEAQ (reference sequence). CDR3 residues: CASPKQGATGELFF. CDR3 DNA sequence: TGTGCCAGCCCTAAACAGGGGGCCACCGGGGAGCTGTTTTTT.

CDR3 sequence: CASGRAGGDEQFF. CDR3 DNA sequence: TGTGCCAGCGGGAGGGCGGGAGGCGATGAGCAGTTCTTC. The V and J genes are TRBV28 and TRBJ2-1; 8 bases fit TRBD2. J gave up 8 bases and V 8 bases, and 8 bases lay outside the gene matches. The germline V gene has CDR1 MDHEN and CDR2 SYDVKM. The CDR3 consists of 13 residues.

Details on this clonotype: A read error may account for a junction end that differs from germline. The rearrangement links TRBV6-1 to TRBJ2-3, with D perhaps TRBD1 (7 bases). CDR1 and CDR2 (germline): MNHNS, SASEGT. This CDR3 has 14 amino acids. CDR3 sequence (DNA): TGTGCCAGCAGGGGGGTGGGCGGGACAGATACGCAGTATTTC. It encodes CASRGVGGTDTQYF.

The V call is TRBV6-5, the J call TRBJ2-3; TRBD2 matches at 8 bases. The ends lost 2 bases at V and 5 bases at J; junction bases unmatched: 9. The germline V gene has CDR1 MNHEY and CDR2 SVGAGI. The CDR3 contains 16 residues. DNA of the CDR3: TGTGCCAGCAGTTACGGTCTCGGACTAGCTCGAGATACGCAGTATTTT. Its translation is CASSYGLGLARDTQYF.

The chain has TRBV27 and TRBJ2-3; 12 nucleotides match TRBD1. Germline V gives CDR1 MNHEY, CDR2 SMNVEV (reference sequence). The V and J ends lost 7 bases and 11 bases, in that order; junction bases with no gene match: 16. CDR3 length: 16 residues. CDR3 in amino acids: CASTPAPGQGAGEQYF. The CDR3 nucleotides are TGTGCCAGCACCCCCGCACCGGGACAGGGGGCAGGTGAGCAGTATTTT.

The chain combines TRBV4-2 with TRBJ2-5, with TRBD1 as a possible D gene (6 bases). V lost 1 base to trimming and J lost 1 base, with 10 bases between them. This CDR3 has 15 amino acids. Germline assignment: CDR1 LGHNA and CDR2 YNFKEQ. The CDR3 here is CASSQAGQIQETQYF. Written as DNA, the CDR3 is TGTGCCAGCAGCCAAGCCGGACAGATCCAAGAGACCCAGTACTTC.

In regard to this clonotype: Germline is not matched at one junction end, which may reflect a read error. The chain carries TRBV7-7 and TRBJ2-5, with TRBD1 matching 8 bases. The CDR3 sequence is 16 residues long. Germline V CDR1 and CDR2: SSHAT, FNYEAQ (reference sequence). The CDR3 region has the DNA TGTGCTAGCAGCTTAGCCCCGGGACAGGCGATGGAGACCCAGTACTTC. It yields the protein CASSLAPGQAMETQYF.

The chain combines TRBV10-2 with TRBJ2-1; TRBD2 is a possible D gene (6 bases). With 9 bases removed from V and 10 bases from J, the gap between germline ends came to 16 bases. The CDR3 covers 12 residues. Germline-derived CDR1 and CDR2 are WSHSY and SAAADI. CDR3 in amino acids: CASSNSGYEQFF. Written as DNA, the CDR3 is TGCGCCAGTTCAAATAGCGGCTACGAGCAGTTCTTC.

Comment on this clonotype: A much more abundant neighbour one base away suggests this may be a read error. The V and J genes are TRBV5-1 and TRBJ2-1; D might be TRBD2 (6 bases). There are 16 residues in the CDR3. Germline values: CDR1 SGHRS, CDR2 YFSETQ. Here the CDR3 reads CASSLQSLGLINEQLF. In nucleotides, the CDR3 is TGCGCCAGCAGCTTGCAGTCTTTGGGACTCATCAATGAGCAGCTCTTC.

This rearrangement joins TRBV6-5 to TRBJ1-6; TRBD1 is a possible D gene (5 bases). CDR1 is MNHEY and CDR2 is SVGAGI in the germline V gene. Between the trimmed V and J ends, which lost 2 bases and 11 bases, there was a span of 10 bases. The CDR3 has 13 amino acids. This CDR3 reads CASSYMRDAPLHF. CDR3 sequence (DNA): TGTGCCAGCAGTTACATGAGGGACGCACCCCTCCACTTT.

The V and J genes are TRBV10-3 and TRBJ2-5; 9 bases agree with TRBD1. The CDR3 covers 15 residues. Trimming removed 6 bases from V and 0 bases from J; junction bases left unmatched: 5. Germline V gene sequence: CDR1 ENHRY, CDR2 SYGVKD. CDR3 sequence (DNA): TGTGCCATCAGCGGGGACAGGGCCCACCAAGAGACCCAGTACTTC. This translates into CAISGDRAHQETQYF.

The rearrangement joins TRBV6-1 to TRBJ2-4, with 10 positions matching TRBD1. This CDR3 region has 14 residues. Unmatched junction bases numbered 3, after V lost 6 bases and J lost 4 bases. Germline V gives CDR1 MNHNS, CDR2 SASEGT. CDR3 loop: CASSDRGPKNIQYF. The CDR3 bases are TGTGCCAGCAGCGACAGGGGGCCGAAAAACATTCAGTACTTC.

J is TRBJ2-2 and V is TRBV12-3 or TRBV12-4; the D gene is possibly TRBD2 (5 bases). The DNA end is more similar to TRBJ2-3, so the J call may be wrong. The CDR3 runs 15 residues. The CDR3 loop reads CASSLGRVCTGAQYF. CDR3 DNA sequence: TGTGCCAGCAGTTTAGGGCGTGTGTGCACCGGGGCGCAGTATTTT.

This clonotype appeared once. V usage is TRBV6-1 and J usage is TRBJ2-3; TRBD2 matches 9 bases. Germline-derived CDR1 and CDR2 are MNHNS and SASEGT. This CDR3 has 16 amino acids. J gave up 4 bases and V 6 bases, and 11 bases lay outside the gene matches. The CDR3 here is CASRGRGGSSPDTQYF. The CDR3 nucleotides are TGTGCCAGCAGGGGGCGGGGGGGAAGTAGCCCAGATACGCAGTATTTT.

In regard to this clonotype: A read error may explain this, as a much larger clone is one base away. This sequence joins TRBV6-2 or TRBV6-3 and TRBJ2-7; 13 nucleotides match TRBD2. This CDR3 contains 14 residues. CDR1 is MNHEY, CDR2 SVGEGT, per germline. With V trimmed by 7 bases and J by 10 bases, 10 bases remained unmatched. The DNA for the CDR3 is TGTGCCAGCAAACTAGCGGGGGGGCTGGAGGCCCAGTACTTC. Its translation is CASKLAGGLEAQYF.

The chain has TRBV6-1 and TRBJ2-1, with D maybe TRBD2 (6 bases). There are 11 residues in the CDR3. The germline gives CDR1 MNHNS, CDR2 SASEGT. CDR3 loop: CALGGYNEQFF. Here the CDR3 DNA reads TGTGCTCTCGGGGGTTACAATGAGCAGTTCTTC.

This clonotype was seen many times. V and J are TRBV6-1 and TRBJ1-1; a weak D match, TRBD1 (5 bases). The CDR3 covers 14 residues. Trimming pared 6 bases from V and 1 base from J, leaving 12 bases between. Per germline, CDR1 MNHNS and CDR2 SASEGT. CDR3 sequence: CASRLGGGNTEAFF. CDR3 DNA: TGTGCCAGCAGGCTTGGGGGGGGGAACACTGAAGCTTTCTTT.